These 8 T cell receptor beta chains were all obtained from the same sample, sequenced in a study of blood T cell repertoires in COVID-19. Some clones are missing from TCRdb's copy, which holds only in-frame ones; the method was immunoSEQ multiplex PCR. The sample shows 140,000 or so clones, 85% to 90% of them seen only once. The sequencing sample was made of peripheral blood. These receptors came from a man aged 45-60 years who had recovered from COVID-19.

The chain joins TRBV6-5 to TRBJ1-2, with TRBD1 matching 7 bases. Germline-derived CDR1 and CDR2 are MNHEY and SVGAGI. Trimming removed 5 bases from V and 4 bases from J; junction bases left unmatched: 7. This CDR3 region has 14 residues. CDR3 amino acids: CASSRQGGRYGYTF. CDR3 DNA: TGTGCCAGCAGTAGACAGGGAGGTCGCTATGGCTACACCTTC.

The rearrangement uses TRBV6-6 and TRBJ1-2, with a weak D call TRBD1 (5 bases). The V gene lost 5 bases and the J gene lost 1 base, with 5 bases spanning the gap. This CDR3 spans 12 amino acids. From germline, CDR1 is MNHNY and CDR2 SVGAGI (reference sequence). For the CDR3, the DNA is TGTGCCAGCAGTAGGGGTAACTATGGCTACACCTTC. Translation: CASSRGNYGYTF.

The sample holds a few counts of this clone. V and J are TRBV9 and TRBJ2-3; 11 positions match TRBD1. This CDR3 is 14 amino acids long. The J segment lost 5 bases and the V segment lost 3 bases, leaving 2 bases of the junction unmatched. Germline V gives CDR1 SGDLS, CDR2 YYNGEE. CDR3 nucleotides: TGTGCCAGCAGCGCCGGGACAGGGGGAGATACGCAGTATTTT. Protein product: CASSAGTGGDTQYF.

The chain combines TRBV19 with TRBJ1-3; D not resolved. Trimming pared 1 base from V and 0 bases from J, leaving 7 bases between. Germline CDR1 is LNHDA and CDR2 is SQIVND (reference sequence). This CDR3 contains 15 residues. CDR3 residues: CASSIGAGSGNTIYF. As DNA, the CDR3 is TGTGCCAGTAGTATAGGGGCAGGCTCTGGAAACACCATATATTTT.

The CDR3 coding sequence is TGTGCCAGCAGTCCGTGGCGGGTGAATGAAAAACTGTTTTTT. Residues: CASSPWRVNEKLFF. The chain employs TRBV6-2 or TRBV6-3 and TRBJ1-4; D not resolved. Between the trimmed V and J ends, which lost 5 bases and 5 bases, there was a span of 12 bases. Germline-derived CDR1 and CDR2 are MNHEY and SVGEGT. The CDR3 totals 14 residues.

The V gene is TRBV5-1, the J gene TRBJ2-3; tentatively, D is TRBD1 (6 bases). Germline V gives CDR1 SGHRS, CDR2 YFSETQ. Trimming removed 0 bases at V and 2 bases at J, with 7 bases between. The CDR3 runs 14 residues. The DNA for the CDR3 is TGCGCCAGCAGCTTGGGGGACAACACAGATACGCAGTATTTT. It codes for CASSLGDNTDTQYF. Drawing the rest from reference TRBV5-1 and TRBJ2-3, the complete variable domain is KAGVTQTPRYLIKTRGQQVTLSCSPISGHRSVSWYQQTPGQGLQFLFEYFSETQRNKGNFPGRFSGRQFSNSRSEMNVSTLELGDSALYLCASSLGDNTDTQYFGPGTRLTVL.

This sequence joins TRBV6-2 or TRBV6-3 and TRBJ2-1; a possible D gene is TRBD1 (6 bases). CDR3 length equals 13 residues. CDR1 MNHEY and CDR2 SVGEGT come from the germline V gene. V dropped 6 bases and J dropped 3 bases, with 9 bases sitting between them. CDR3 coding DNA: TGTGCCAGCAGCTCAGGGGTCTACAATGAGCAGTTCTTC. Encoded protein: CASSSGVYNEQFF.

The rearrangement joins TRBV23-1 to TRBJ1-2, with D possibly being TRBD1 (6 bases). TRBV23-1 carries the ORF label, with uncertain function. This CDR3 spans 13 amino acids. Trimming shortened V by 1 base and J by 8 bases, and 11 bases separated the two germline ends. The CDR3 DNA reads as TGCGCCAGCAGTCAATACAGGGTTATGGGCTACACCTTC. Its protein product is CASSQYRVMGYTF.